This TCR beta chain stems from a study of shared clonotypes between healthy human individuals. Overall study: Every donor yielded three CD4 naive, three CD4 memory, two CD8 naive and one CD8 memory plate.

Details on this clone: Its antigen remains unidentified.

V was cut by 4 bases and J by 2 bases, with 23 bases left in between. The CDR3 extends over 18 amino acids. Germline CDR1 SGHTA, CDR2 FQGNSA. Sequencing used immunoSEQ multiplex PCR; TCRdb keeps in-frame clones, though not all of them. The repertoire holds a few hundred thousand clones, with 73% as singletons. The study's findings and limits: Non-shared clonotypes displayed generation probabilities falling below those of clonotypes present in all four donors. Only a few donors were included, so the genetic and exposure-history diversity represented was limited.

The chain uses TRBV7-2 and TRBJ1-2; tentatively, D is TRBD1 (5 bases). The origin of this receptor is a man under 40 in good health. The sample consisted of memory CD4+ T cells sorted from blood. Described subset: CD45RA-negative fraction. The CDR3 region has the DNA TGTGCCAGCAGCTCCTCCCGGGGGGACCCCGCCGCAAACTATGGCTACACCTTC. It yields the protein CASSSSRGDPAANYGYTF.